These T cell receptor beta chains were read from a single sample in a study of T cells in Graves' hyperthyroidism and ophthalmopathy. TCRdb reanalysed the multiplex PCR reads using MiXCR and keeps one entry per CDR3 protein. This table holds roughly 350,000 distinct CDR3 sequences, around 13% found once. The material sequenced was blood. The receptors derive from a woman aged 25 to 45 with Graves' hyperthyroidism. The conserved cysteine and the conserved F or W are not part of the CDR3 here. A D gene is named only where the DNA matches it firmly.

CDR3 protein: ASGGAGPQY
V gene: TRBV27
D gene: -

CDR3 protein: AISDPTLQGSFSYNEQF
V gene: TRBV10-3
D gene: -

CDR3 protein: AWRDGGSPLH
V gene: TRBV30
D gene: -

CDR3 protein: ASSWGAGQPQH
V gene: TRBV5-1
D gene: -

CDR3 protein: AGGTGSTYNEQF
V gene: TRBV2
D gene: TRBD1

CDR3 protein: ASSSTGLDGSPLH
V gene: TRBV6-2/TRBV6-3
D gene: -

CDR3 protein: SARAPGRETQY
V gene: TRBV20-1
D gene: -

CDR3 protein: ASSMGAPAYNEQF
V gene: TRBV12-3/TRBV12-4
D gene: -

CDR3 protein: ASGPSGRLSYNEQF
V gene: TRBV9
D gene: TRBD2

CDR3 protein: ASKRNRKETQY
V gene: TRBV6-2/TRBV6-3
D gene: -

CDR3 protein: ASSESLMASANTGELF
V gene: TRBV5-1
D gene: -

CDR3 protein: ASSLPGGVGDTQY
V gene: TRBV5-1
D gene: TRBD1

CDR3 protein: ASSVTYGNSPLH
V gene: TRBV9
D gene: -

CDR3 protein: ASRASNQPQH
V gene: TRBV28
D gene: -

CDR3 protein: ASGPRGDIQY
V gene: TRBV2
D gene: TRBD2

CDR3 protein: ASSERKDRGRVIDPQH
V gene: TRBV2
D gene: TRBD1

CDR3 protein: ASSGAGGFNSPLH
V gene: TRBV11-2
D gene: TRBD1

CDR3 protein: ASSSGQGEDTQY
V gene: TRBV13
D gene: TRBD1

CDR3 protein: ASSVDGSEETQY
V gene: TRBV9
D gene: -

CDR3 protein: ASSSATGGGSPLH
V gene: TRBV28
D gene: TRBD1

CDR3 protein: ASSEAGPTYEQY
V gene: TRBV10-2
D gene: -

CDR3 protein: SGGPSTDTQY
V gene: TRBV20-1
D gene: -

CDR3 protein: RLPAGEAF
V gene: TRBV20-1
D gene: -

CDR3 protein: SAAPGLRAYNEQF
V gene: TRBV20-1
D gene: -

CDR3 protein: SVPIGSHATNEKLF
V gene: TRBV29-1
D gene: -

CDR3 protein: ASSIAGAADTQY
V gene: TRBV6-2/TRBV6-3
D gene: TRBD2

CDR3 protein: ASSGGQPNTGELF
V gene: TRBV6-1
D gene: TRBD1

CDR3 protein: ASSIDDAQETQY
V gene: TRBV19
D gene: -

CDR3 protein: SASVHDGPASTDTQY
V gene: TRBV20-1
D gene: -

CDR3 protein: ASSSGQGDQPQH
V gene: TRBV2
D gene: TRBD1

CDR3 protein: ASSQNTGPYRELF
V gene: TRBV14
D gene: -

CDR3 protein: ASTVTGGVEQF
V gene: TRBV6-1
D gene: TRBD1

CDR3 protein: ASSLDVGGPGGEQF
V gene: TRBV5-1
D gene: -

CDR3 protein: ASSSSGRLAGELF
V gene: TRBV6-1
D gene: TRBD2

CDR3 protein: ASSLGTRPYNEQF
V gene: TRBV7-2
D gene: -

CDR3 protein: ASTPGDVNTEAF
V gene: TRBV2
D gene: -

CDR3 protein: ASSLGQNLYTEAF
V gene: TRBV27
D gene: -

CDR3 protein: AISEQGACT
V gene: TRBV10-3
D gene: TRBD1

CDR3 protein: ASSLRKDTEAF
V gene: TRBV7-2
D gene: -

CDR3 protein: ASSGTSGRAGEQF
V gene: TRBV2
D gene: TRBD2

CDR3 protein: ASSSGGPSGETQY
V gene: TRBV11-2
D gene: -

CDR3 protein: ASSLNIQGPLH
V gene: TRBV12-3/TRBV12-4
D gene: -

CDR3 protein: SAKDGGSGNQPQH
V gene: TRBV20-1
D gene: -

CDR3 protein: ASSQGLAGGLRADTQY
V gene: TRBV7-2
D gene: TRBD2

CDR3 protein: ASSSKLTSGYEQY
V gene: TRBV6-1
D gene: TRBD2

CDR3 protein: SARGQGSNIYEQY
V gene: TRBV20-1
D gene: TRBD1

CDR3 protein: ASSLRLMNTGELF
V gene: TRBV7-2
D gene: -

CDR3 protein: ASSWGTSGSDEQF
V gene: TRBV5-1
D gene: TRBD2